This is a list of T cell receptor beta chains from one sample in a study of blood T cell repertoires in COVID-19. Method: immunoSEQ multiplex PCR; TCRdb's copy keeps in-frame clones and lacks some. The sample has some 300,000 clones, roughly 89% seen once; the top ten hold about 1%. The sample taken for sequencing was peripheral blood. These receptor sequences come from a woman aged 40 to 50 with COVID-19, enrolled during active disease. Both conserved end residues are part of each CDR3. A D gene is named only where the DNA matches it firmly.

v_gene: TRBV6-1; j_gene: TRBJ1-3; d_gene: NA; CDR3aa: CASSESHRLGSGNTIYF
v_gene: TRBV4-1; j_gene: TRBJ2-2; d_gene: TRBD2; CDR3aa: CASSQRGGARNTGELFF
v_gene: TRBV5-1; j_gene: TRBJ1-2; d_gene: NA; CDR3aa: CASSFGANYGYTF
v_gene: TRBV24-1; j_gene: TRBJ2-2; d_gene: NA; CDR3aa: CATSDPSGPGELFF
v_gene: TRBV9; j_gene: TRBJ1-6; d_gene: NA; CDR3aa: CASSVAGSYNSPLHF
v_gene: TRBV7-8; j_gene: TRBJ1-3; d_gene: NA; CDR3aa: CASSNTGTSGNTIYF
v_gene: TRBV30; j_gene: TRBJ1-4; d_gene: TRBD1; CDR3aa: CAWRVPGQGTEKLFF
v_gene: TRBV6-1; j_gene: TRBJ1-1; d_gene: TRBD1; CDR3aa: CASREGQGTLVHRAFF
v_gene: TRBV9; j_gene: TRBJ2-3; d_gene: TRBD2; CDR3aa: CASSVVSAGGRDTQYF
v_gene: TRBV6-2/TRBV6-3; j_gene: TRBJ2-7; d_gene: NA; CDR3aa: CASSYSSNSYEQYF
v_gene: TRBV2; j_gene: TRBJ1-2; d_gene: TRBD1; CDR3aa: CASSPLTGGADGYTF
v_gene: TRBV19; j_gene: TRBJ1-1; d_gene: NA; CDR3aa: CASSIEWGRDNTEAFF
v_gene: TRBV27; j_gene: TRBJ2-2; d_gene: NA; CDR3aa: CASTSTGELFF
v_gene: TRBV12-3/TRBV12-4; j_gene: TRBJ1-1; d_gene: TRBD1; CDR3aa: CASPGQGLTEAFF
v_gene: TRBV18; j_gene: TRBJ1-3; d_gene: NA; CDR3aa: CASSPTGGGNTIYF
v_gene: TRBV5-1; j_gene: TRBJ2-7; d_gene: TRBD1; CDR3aa: CASSLYRGEDEQYF